The 9 T cell receptor beta chains below come from one sample, sequenced in a study of blood T cell repertoires in COVID-19. Generated by immunoSEQ multiplex PCR, the TCRdb table keeps only in-frame clones and is missing some. This table has about 180,000 clones, 70% to 90% appearing once. The sample consisted of peripheral blood. All receptors derive from a man younger than 30 who had recovered from COVID-19.

This chain connects TRBV9 to TRBJ2-3, with D hard to call. The length of the CDR3 is 13 residues. The germline V gene encodes CDR1 SGDLS and CDR2 YYNGEE. V lost 0 bases and J lost 6, with 8 bases in between. The CDR3 region has the DNA TGTGCCAGCAGCGTAGGACTCTCCGATACGCAGTATTTT. Translating it yields CASSVGLSDTQYF.

As DNA, the CDR3 is TGTGCCAGCAGTTCCCCCACCCGGGGAGAGCAGTACTTC. It specifies CASSSPTRGEQYF. The chain employs TRBV27 and TRBJ2-7; D is perhaps TRBD2 (5 bases). From germline, CDR1 is MNHEY and CDR2 SMNVEV (reference sequence). The CDR3 runs to 13 residues. Trimming pared 4 bases from V and 7 bases from J, leaving 14 bases between.

This chain connects TRBV30 to TRBJ2-7; TRBD2 matches at 8 bases. The CDR3 length is 17 residues. CDR1 is GTSNPN and CDR2 is SVGIG in the germline V gene (reference sequence). V lost 0 bases and J lost 4; bases outside the gene matches: 14. CDR3: CAWSVGSSGLNGYEQYF. CDR3 coding DNA: TGTGCCTGGAGTGTTGGTTCTAGCGGGCTCAATGGATACGAGCAGTACTTC.

This sequence joins TRBV9 and TRBJ2-7; D is undetermined. With 0 bases removed from V and 0 bases from J, the gap between germline ends came to 10 bases. The CDR3 totals 15 residues. Germline-derived CDR1 and CDR2 are SGDLS and YYNGEE. The DNA for the CDR3 is TGTGCCAGCAGCGTAGGGGCAGCTCCCTCCTACGAGCAGTACTTC. This gives the protein CASSVGAAPSYEQYF.

This clone was picked up one time. The chain uses TRBV27 and TRBJ1-6; D perhaps matches TRBD1 (6 bases). Germline CDR1 is MNHEY and CDR2 is SMNVEV (reference sequence). The CDR3 consists of 13 residues. The V and J ends lost 5 bases and 8 bases respectively, with 10 bases between them. CDR3 sequence reads: CASSLYRDSPLHF. The CDR3 nucleotides are TGTGCCAGCAGTCTATACAGGGATTCACCCCTCCACTTT.

The chain couples TRBV4-1 to TRBJ1-2; D is possibly TRBD1 (5 bases). Trimming shortened V by 4 bases and J by 6 bases, and 18 bases separated the two germline ends. CDR1 MGHRA and CDR2 YSYEKL come from the germline V gene. CDR3 length: 15 amino acids. This chain's CDR3 is CASSPLGRAQDGYTF. CDR3 DNA sequence: TGCGCCAGCAGCCCCCTAGGGAGGGCACAGGATGGCTACACCTTC.

The CDR3 region has the DNA TGTGCCAGCAGCTTATCCGGGAGCTCCTACGAGCAGTACTTC. This codes for CASSLSGSSYEQYF. V and J are TRBV7-2 and TRBJ2-7; possible D gene TRBD2, 6 bases. CDR1 is SGHTA and CDR2 is FQGNSA in the germline V gene. The CDR3 contains 14 residues. Trimming pared 2 bases from V and 0 bases from J, leaving 8 bases between. Looking up the rest from reference TRBV7-2 and TRBJ2-7 gives the full variable domain: GAGVSQSPSNKVTEKGKDVELRCDPISGHTALYWYRQSLGQGLEFLIYFQGNSAPDKSGLPSDRFSAERTGGSVSTLTIQRTQQEDSAVYLCASSLSGSSYEQYFGPGTRLTVT.

The chain joins TRBV7-2 to TRBJ2-7; 10 nucleotides match TRBD2. Germline trimming cut 0 bases from V and 0 bases from J; bases unmatched to any gene: 2. The CDR3 covers 16 residues. The germline V gene encodes CDR1 SGHTA and CDR2 FQGNSA. The CDR3 DNA is TGTGCCAGCAGCTTAGCAGGGACTAGCGACTCCTACGAGCAGTACTTC. Translating it yields CASSLAGTSDSYEQYF.

This clone was seen more than once but under ten times. The J gene is TRBJ1-5, the V gene TRBV21-1. TRBV21-1 is deemed a pseudogene. The CDR3 loop spans 14 amino acids. The CDR3 DNA is TGTGCCACCTGCGGTTTTTTGGGCAATCAGCCCCAGCATTTT. This sequence encodes CATCGFLGNQPQHF.